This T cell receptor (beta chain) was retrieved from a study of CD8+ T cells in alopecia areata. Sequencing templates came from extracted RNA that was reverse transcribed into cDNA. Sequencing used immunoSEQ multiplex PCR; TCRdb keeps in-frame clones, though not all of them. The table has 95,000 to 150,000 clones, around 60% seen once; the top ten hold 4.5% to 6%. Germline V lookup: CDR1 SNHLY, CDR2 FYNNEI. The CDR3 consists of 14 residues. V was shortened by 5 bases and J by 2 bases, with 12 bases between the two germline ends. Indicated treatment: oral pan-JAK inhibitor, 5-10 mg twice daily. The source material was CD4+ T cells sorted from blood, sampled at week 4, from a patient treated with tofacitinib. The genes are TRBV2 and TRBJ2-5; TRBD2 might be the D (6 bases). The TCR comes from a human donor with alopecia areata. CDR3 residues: CASSKNRGQETQYF. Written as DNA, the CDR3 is TGTGCCAGCAGTAAGAACCGGGGGCAAGAGACCCAGTACTTC.